This T cell receptor (beta chain) was sequenced during a study of T-cell reconstitution after alpha-beta-depleted transplantation in children. Study-wide results and limits: Several hundred rapidly expanded clones from non-depleted graft cells reportedly supplied alpha-beta T cells about two months post-transplant. Surviving recipient T cells and thymic progenitors produced the high day-60 TCRbeta diversity seen in some patients.

This clonotype was observed many times. The antigen remains unidentified. V lost 2 bases and J 6 bases, leaving 11 bases between the germline ends. The CDR3 runs to 15 residues. Preparation of the TCRbeta library used unique molecular identifiers. One entry per CDR3 protein results from TCRdb running MiXCR on the PCR reads. The table shows about 510,000 distinct CDR3 sequences, with over 9.5% occurring only once. The V gene is TRBV12-3 or TRBV12-4, the J gene TRBJ1-6; no clear D. The sequence came from a female patient aged 2-15 years who had a stem cell transplant for aplastic anemia, so the T cells may come from the graft donor. The sequencing used PBMCs, mostly from graft donor cells, collected 180 days after TCRalphabeta/CD19-depleted stem cell transplant. CDR3 DNA: TGTGCCAGCAGTTTATCAGGACGGAGTAATTCACCCCTCCACTTT. This sequence encodes CASSLSGRSNSPLHF.